These T cell receptor beta chains were read from a single sample in a study of blood T cell repertoires in COVID-19. Libraries were prepared by immunoSEQ multiplex PCR; TCRdb keeps only in-frame clonotypes and omits some of them. This table holds about 100,000 clones, around nine tenths found once. Sequences were obtained from peripheral blood. The receptor source for this set is a human donor in a cohort sampled during active COVID-19. Both conserved end residues are part of each CDR3. The D gene is left open where the match is weak. Clone sizes are given selectively: once, few, many, or a class where the clone is expanded.

J gene: TRBJ2-4; D gene: TRBD1; V gene: TRBV9; clone size: once; CDR3 DNA: TGTGCCAGCAGCCCTACGTTGGGACAGGGAAACATTCAGTACTTC; CDR3 protein: CASSPTLGQGNIQYF
J gene: TRBJ2-1; D gene: TRBD1; V gene: TRBV11-3; clone size: NA; CDR3 DNA: TGTGCCAGCAGCTTTCCGGGACAGCAGCAGTTCTTC; CDR3 protein: CASSFPGQQQFF
J gene: TRBJ2-1; D gene: TRBD2; V gene: TRBV7-9; clone size: NA; CDR3 DNA: TGTGCCAGCAGCTTAAAGCGGGGGGGCAATGAGCAGTTCTTC; CDR3 protein: CASSLKRGGNEQFF
J gene: TRBJ2-1; D gene: TRBD1; V gene: TRBV9; clone size: NA; CDR3 DNA: TGTGCCAGCAGCCAGGGGGCCATGGCCTACAATGAGCAGTTCTTC; CDR3 protein: CASSQGAMAYNEQFF
J gene: TRBJ2-7; D gene: TRBD1; V gene: TRBV9; clone size: NA; CDR3 DNA: TGTGCCAGCAGCGTAAGGACAGGGTTTTCCTACGAGCAGTACTTC; CDR3 protein: CASSVRTGFSYEQYF
J gene: TRBJ1-1; D gene: NA; V gene: TRBV27; clone size: NA; CDR3 DNA: TGTGCCAGCAGTGGCAAAACAGGGTACACTGAAGCTTTCTTT; CDR3 protein: CASSGKTGYTEAFF
J gene: TRBJ2-5; D gene: NA; V gene: TRBV15; clone size: NA; CDR3 DNA: TGTGCCACCAGCAGAGATCGAGAGTCGGGGACCCAGTACTTC; CDR3 protein: CATSRDRESGTQYF
J gene: TRBJ2-1; D gene: TRBD1; V gene: TRBV25-1; clone size: NA; CDR3 DNA: TGTGCCAGCAGTGCCAGACAGGGGAGCTCCTACAATGAGCAGTTCTTC; CDR3 protein: CASSARQGSSYNEQFF
J gene: TRBJ2-3; D gene: NA; V gene: TRBV29-1; clone size: NA; CDR3 DNA: TGCAGCGTTGTCGCAGATACGCAGTATTTT; CDR3 protein: CSVVADTQYF
J gene: TRBJ2-7; D gene: TRBD1; V gene: TRBV6-5; clone size: NA; CDR3 DNA: TGTGCCAGCAGTTACTTGGGGACAGGCCCCTATGAGCAGTACTTC; CDR3 protein: CASSYLGTGPYEQYF
J gene: TRBJ2-1; D gene: NA; V gene: TRBV24-1; clone size: NA; CDR3 DNA: TGTGCCACCAGTGATTTGCAGGGCAATGAGCAGTTCTTC; CDR3 protein: CATSDLQGNEQFF
J gene: TRBJ2-2; D gene: TRBD2; V gene: TRBV6-2/TRBV6-3; clone size: NA; CDR3 DNA: TGTGCCAGCAGTTATTGGCTAGCGGGAGTTGTCGGGGAGCTGTTTTTT; CDR3 protein: CASSYWLAGVVGELFF
J gene: TRBJ2-7; D gene: NA; V gene: TRBV4-1; clone size: NA; CDR3 DNA: TGCGCCAGCAGCCAAGTTGGGACAATGATATCCTACGAGCAGTACTTC; CDR3 protein: CASSQVGTMISYEQYF
J gene: TRBJ2-1; D gene: NA; V gene: TRBV6-6; clone size: once; CDR3 DNA: TGTGCCAGCAGCCCGTCGGGCTCCTACAATGAGCAGTTCTTC; CDR3 protein: CASSPSGSYNEQFF
J gene: TRBJ1-1; D gene: NA; V gene: TRBV28; clone size: once; CDR3 DNA: TGTGCCAGCAGCCCACAGGGCTCCACTGAAGCTTTCTTT; CDR3 protein: CASSPQGSTEAFF
J gene: TRBJ2-3; D gene: NA; V gene: TRBV6-2/TRBV6-3; clone size: NA; CDR3 DNA: TGTGCCAGCAGTTCGTTCGGGGTCACAGATACGCAGTATTTT; CDR3 protein: CASSSFGVTDTQYF
J gene: TRBJ2-3; D gene: TRBD1; V gene: TRBV11-2; clone size: NA; CDR3 DNA: TGTGCCAGCAGCCCGGGACAGACAGATACGCAGTATTTT; CDR3 protein: CASSPGQTDTQYF
J gene: TRBJ1-6; D gene: NA; V gene: TRBV19; clone size: NA; CDR3 DNA: TGTGCCAGTGGGAGGGCCCAACTAAATTCACCCCTCCACTTT; CDR3 protein: CASGRAQLNSPLHF
J gene: TRBJ1-4; D gene: NA; V gene: TRBV7-9; clone size: NA; CDR3 DNA: TGTGCCAGCAGCTTATTGGAGGGTGGGGAAAAACTGTTTTTT; CDR3 protein: CASSLLEGGEKLFF
J gene: TRBJ2-1; D gene: TRBD2; V gene: TRBV19; clone size: NA; CDR3 DNA: TGTGCCAGCTCGGGCGGGGGGGTAGTGCGTGAGCAGTTCTTC; CDR3 protein: CASSGGGVVREQFF
J gene: TRBJ2-1; D gene: TRBD1; V gene: TRBV2; clone size: NA; CDR3 DNA: TGTGCCAGCAGGGGACAGGGGGGTGACAATGAGCAGTTCTTC; CDR3 protein: CASRGQGGDNEQFF
J gene: TRBJ2-7; D gene: NA; V gene: TRBV15; clone size: NA; CDR3 DNA: TGTGCCACCAGCAGATCCCGACTATCGGCAGGGGATGAGGAGCAGTACTTC; CDR3 protein: CATSRSRLSAGDEEQYF
J gene: TRBJ2-7; D gene: TRBD2; V gene: TRBV5-1; clone size: NA; CDR3 DNA: TGCGCCAGCAGCTCCCCTCAGCGGGAGGGTGACGAGCAGTACTTC; CDR3 protein: CASSSPQREGDEQYF
J gene: TRBJ2-3; D gene: NA; V gene: TRBV15; clone size: NA; CDR3 DNA: TGTGCCACCAGCAGAGGGGGGGTGGATACGCAGTATTTT; CDR3 protein: CATSRGGVDTQYF
J gene: TRBJ1-2; D gene: NA; V gene: TRBV3-1/TRBV3-2; clone size: NA; CDR3 DNA: TGTGCCAGCAGCCCCGCCCAGACAAACTATGGCTACACCTTC; CDR3 protein: CASSPAQTNYGYTF